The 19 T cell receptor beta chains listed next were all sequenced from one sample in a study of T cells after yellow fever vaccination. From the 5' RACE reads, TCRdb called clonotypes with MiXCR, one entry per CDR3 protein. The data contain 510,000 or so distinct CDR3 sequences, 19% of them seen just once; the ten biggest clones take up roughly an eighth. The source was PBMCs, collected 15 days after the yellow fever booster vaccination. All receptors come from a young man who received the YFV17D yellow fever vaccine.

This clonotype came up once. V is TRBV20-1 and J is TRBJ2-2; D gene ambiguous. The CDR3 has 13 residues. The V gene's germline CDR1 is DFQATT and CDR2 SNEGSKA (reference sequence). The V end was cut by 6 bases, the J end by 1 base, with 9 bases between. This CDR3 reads CSAQPQNTGELFF. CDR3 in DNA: TGCAGTGCCCAGCCCCAGAACACCGGGGAGCTGTTTTTT.

CDR3: CASSPRAGTDTQYF. CDR3 sequence (DNA): TGTGCCAGCAGTCCCCGGGCCGGCACAGATACGCAGTATTTT. The gene calls are TRBV2 and TRBJ2-3; D remains ambiguous. Germline CDR1 and CDR2: SNHLY and FYNNEI. Trimming stripped 5 bases from V and 1 base from J, with 10 bases between. The CDR3 is 14 residues long.

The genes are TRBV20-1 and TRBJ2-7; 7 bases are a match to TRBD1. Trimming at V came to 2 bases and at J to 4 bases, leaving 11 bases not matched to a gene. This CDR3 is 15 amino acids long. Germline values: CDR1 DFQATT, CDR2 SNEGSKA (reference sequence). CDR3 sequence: CSARRPTGQAYEQYF. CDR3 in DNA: TGCAGTGCTAGACGACCGACAGGGCAAGCATACGAGCAGTACTTC.

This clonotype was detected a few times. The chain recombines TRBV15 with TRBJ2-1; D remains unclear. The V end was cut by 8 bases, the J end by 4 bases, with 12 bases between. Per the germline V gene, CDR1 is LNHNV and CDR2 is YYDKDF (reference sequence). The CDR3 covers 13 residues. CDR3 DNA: TGTGCCACCGAGAGTTTACTTTACAATGAGCAGTTCTTC. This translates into CATESLLYNEQFF.

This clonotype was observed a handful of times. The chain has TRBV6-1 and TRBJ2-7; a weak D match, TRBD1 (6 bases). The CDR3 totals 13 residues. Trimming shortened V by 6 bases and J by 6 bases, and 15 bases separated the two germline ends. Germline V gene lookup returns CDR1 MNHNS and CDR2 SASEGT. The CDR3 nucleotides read TGTGCCAGCAGGGGTGCTGGGGGCTCCGAGCAGTACTTC. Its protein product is CASRGAGGSEQYF.

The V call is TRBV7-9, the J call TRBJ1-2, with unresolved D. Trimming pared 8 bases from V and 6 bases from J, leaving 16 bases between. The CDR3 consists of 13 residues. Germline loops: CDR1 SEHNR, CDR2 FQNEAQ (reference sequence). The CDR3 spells CASGSIMANGYTF. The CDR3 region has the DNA TGTGCCAGCGGCAGCATTATGGCGAATGGCTACACCTTC.

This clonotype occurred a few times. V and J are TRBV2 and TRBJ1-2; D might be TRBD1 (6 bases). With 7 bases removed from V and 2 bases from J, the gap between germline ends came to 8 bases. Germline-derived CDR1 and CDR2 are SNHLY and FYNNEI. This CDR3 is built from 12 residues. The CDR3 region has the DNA TGTGCCAGCATGGGGGCGAACTATGGCTACACCTTC. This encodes CASMGANYGYTF. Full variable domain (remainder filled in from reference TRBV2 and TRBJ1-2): EPEVTQTPSHQVTQMGQEVILRCVPISNHLYFYWYRQILGQKVEFLVSFYNNEISEKSEIFDDQFSVERPDGSNFTLKIRSTKLEDSAMYFCASMGANYGYTFGSGTRLTVV.

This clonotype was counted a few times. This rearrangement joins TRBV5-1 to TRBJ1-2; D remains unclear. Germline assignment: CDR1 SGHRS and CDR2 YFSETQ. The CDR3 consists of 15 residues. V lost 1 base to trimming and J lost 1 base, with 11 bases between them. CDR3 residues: CASSLSPNINYGYTF. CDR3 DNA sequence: TGCGCCAGCAGCTTGTCTCCGAATATTAACTATGGCTACACCTTC.

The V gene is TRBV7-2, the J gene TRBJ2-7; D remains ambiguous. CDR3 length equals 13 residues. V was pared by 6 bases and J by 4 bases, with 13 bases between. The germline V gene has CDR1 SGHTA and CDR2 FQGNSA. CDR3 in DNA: TGTGCCAGCAGGACCTCCTTGGGGTACGAGCAGTACTTC. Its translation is CASRTSLGYEQYF.

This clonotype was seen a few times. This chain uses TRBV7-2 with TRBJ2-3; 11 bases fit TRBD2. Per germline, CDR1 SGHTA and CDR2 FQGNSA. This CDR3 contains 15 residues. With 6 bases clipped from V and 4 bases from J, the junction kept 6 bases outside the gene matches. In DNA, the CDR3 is TGTGCCAGCAGTCATAGCGGGAGGGCCCCAGATACGCAGTATTTT. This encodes CASSHSGRAPDTQYF. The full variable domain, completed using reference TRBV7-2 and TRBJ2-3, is GAGVSQSPSNKVTEKGKDVELRCDPISGHTALYWYRQSLGQGLEFLIYFQGNSAPDKSGLPSDRFSAERTGGSVSTLTIQRTQQEDSAVYLCASSHSGRAPDTQYFGPGTRLTVL.

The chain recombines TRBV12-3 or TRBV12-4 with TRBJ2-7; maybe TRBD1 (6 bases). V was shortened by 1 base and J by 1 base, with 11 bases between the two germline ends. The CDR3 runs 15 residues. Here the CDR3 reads CASSLDRALSYEQYF. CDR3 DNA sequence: TGTGCCAGCAGTTTAGACAGGGCCCTTTCCTACGAGCAGTACTTC.

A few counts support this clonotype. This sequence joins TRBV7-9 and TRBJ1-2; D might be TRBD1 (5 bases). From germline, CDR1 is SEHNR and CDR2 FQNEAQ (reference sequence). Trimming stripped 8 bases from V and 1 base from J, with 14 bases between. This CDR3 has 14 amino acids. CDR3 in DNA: TGTGCCAGCGACAAGACAGCTTTTAACTATGGCTACACCTTC. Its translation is CASDKTAFNYGYTF.

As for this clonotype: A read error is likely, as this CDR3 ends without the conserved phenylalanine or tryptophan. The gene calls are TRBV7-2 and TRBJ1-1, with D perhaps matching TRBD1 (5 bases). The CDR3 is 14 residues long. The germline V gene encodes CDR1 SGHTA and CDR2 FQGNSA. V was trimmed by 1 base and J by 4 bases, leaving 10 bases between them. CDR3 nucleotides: TGTGCCAGCAGCTTAGAAGGGACGGTCACTGAAGCTTTCCTT. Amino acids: CASSLEGTVTEAFL.

The CDR3 here is CASSAQGTVNTEAFF. CDR3 bases: TGTGCCAGCAGCGCGCAGGGGACAGTGAACACTGAAGCTTTCTTT. The chain couples TRBV6-2 or TRBV6-3 to TRBJ1-1; 7 nucleotides align to TRBD1. CDR3 size: 15 residues. V was pared by 6 bases and J by 0 bases, with 7 bases of the junction left unmatched. Germline V gene sequence: CDR1 MNHEY, CDR2 SVGEGT.

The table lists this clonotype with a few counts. The CDR3 here is CASSEGAGPLDQPQHF. The CDR3 DNA reads as TGTGCCAGCAGTGAAGGGGCAGGACCTCTTGATCAGCCCCAGCATTTT. The chain has TRBV6-1 and TRBJ1-5; D remains unclear. CDR3 length: 16 residues. With 1 base removed from V and 5 bases from J, the gap between germline ends came to 15 bases. Germline loops: CDR1 MNHNS, CDR2 SASEGT.

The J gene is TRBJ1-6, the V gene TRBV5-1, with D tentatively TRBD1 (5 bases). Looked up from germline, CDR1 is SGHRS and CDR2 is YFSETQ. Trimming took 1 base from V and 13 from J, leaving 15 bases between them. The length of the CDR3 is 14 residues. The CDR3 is CASSLTGGVFPLHF. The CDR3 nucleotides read TGCGCCAGCAGCTTGACGGGAGGGGTATTCCCCCTCCACTTT.

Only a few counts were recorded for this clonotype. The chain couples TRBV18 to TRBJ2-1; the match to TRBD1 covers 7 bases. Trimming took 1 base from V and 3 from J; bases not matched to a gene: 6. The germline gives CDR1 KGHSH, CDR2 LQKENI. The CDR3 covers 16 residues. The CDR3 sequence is CASSPLQGSDYNEQFF. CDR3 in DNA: TGTGCCAGCTCACCACTACAGGGGTCTGACTACAATGAGCAGTTCTTC.

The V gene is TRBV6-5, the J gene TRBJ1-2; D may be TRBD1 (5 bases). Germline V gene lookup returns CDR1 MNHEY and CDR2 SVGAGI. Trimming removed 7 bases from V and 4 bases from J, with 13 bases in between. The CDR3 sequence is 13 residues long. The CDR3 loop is CASKLQEFYGYTF. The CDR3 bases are TGTGCCAGCAAACTACAGGAGTTCTATGGCTACACCTTC.

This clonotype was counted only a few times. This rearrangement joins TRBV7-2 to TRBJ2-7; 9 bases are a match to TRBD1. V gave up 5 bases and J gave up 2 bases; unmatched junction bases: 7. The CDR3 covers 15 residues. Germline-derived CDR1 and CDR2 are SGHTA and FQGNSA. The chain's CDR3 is CASSSGTGTPYEQYF. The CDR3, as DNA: TGTGCCAGCAGCAGCGGGACAGGGACCCCCTACGAGCAGTACTTC.